This T cell receptor (beta chain) was profiled in a study of T cells in Graves' hyperthyroidism and ophthalmopathy. The V end was cut by 6 bases, the J end by 2 bases, with 17 bases between. The CDR3 runs to 15 residues. The germline gives CDR1 LNHDA, CDR2 SQIVND (reference sequence). When hyperthyroidism was first diagnosed, the blood sample was taken, preceding any ophthalmopathy symptoms. PBMCs were obtained from over 8.5 ml fresh peripheral blood. The CDR3 regions of TCR beta were amplified from RNA transcripts. An initial round of RT-PCR targeting the TCR CDR3 relied on the HTBI primer set. TCRdb reanalysed the multiplex PCR reads using MiXCR and keeps one entry per CDR3 protein. The sample lists 350,000 or so distinct CDR3 sequences, roughly a sixth occurring once. Many counts were recorded for this clonotype.

The clonotype originates from a woman in her twenties or thirties with Graves' hyperthyroidism that later progressed to Graves' ophthalmopathy. The chain links TRBV19 to TRBJ2-7; D gene unclear. Material for sequencing was blood. The CDR3 DNA reads TGTGCCAGTAGCTCTGCCGGGTCCCCCGCCTACGAGCAGTACTTC. Its translation: CASSSAGSPAYEQYF.